Listed below are T cell receptor beta chains from one sample, sequenced in a study of cytomegalovirus exposure and HLA in healthy donors. Assay used: immunoSEQ multiplex PCR; TCRdb lists only in-frame clones, some missing. The sample shows over 90,000 clones, roughly 74% of them seen only once. Sequencing was performed on PBMCs. The receptor set was obtained from a woman aged 70-85 years in good health and CMV-seropositive. Both conserved end residues are part of each CDR3. A D gene is named only where the DNA matches it firmly. Clone size is given for some rows only: seen once, a few or many times, or a class if the clone is expanded.

abundance	v_gene	d_gene	j_gene	CDR3nt	CDR3aa
-	TRBV2	TRBD1	TRBJ2-7	TGTGCCAGCAGTGGACAGGGCTACGAGCAGTACTTC	CASSGQGYEQYF
-	TRBV7-6	-	TRBJ1-3	TGTGCCAGCAGCTTACTTACGACAGCTCTTGGAAACACCATATATTTT	CASSLLTTALGNTIYF
-	TRBV7-2	-	TRBJ2-3	TGTGCCAGCAGCTTGACACCTTCCACAGATACGCAGTATTTT	CASSLTPSTDTQYF
-	TRBV5-5	TRBD1	TRBJ1-2	TGTGCCAGCAGCCGACGACAGGGGGATGGCTACACCTTC	CASSRRQGDGYTF
-	TRBV10-2	TRBD1	TRBJ2-5	TGCGCCAGCATCCCGGGACAGGAAGAGACCCAGTACTTC	CASIPGQEETQYF
-	TRBV13	TRBD1	TRBJ2-1	TGTGCCAGCATTCCGCCCCGGCCAGGGGGCAATGAGCAGTTCTTC	CASIPPRPGGNEQFF
-	TRBV5-1	-	TRBJ2-7	TGCGCCAGCAGCTTAATTGGGTCAGGGTCCGAGCAGTACTTC	CASSLIGSGSEQYF
-	TRBV7-2	-	TRBJ1-1	TGTGCCAGCAGCCTCCGGGCCCTCCTGGGGGGCACTGAAGCTTTCTTT	CASSLRALLGGTEAFF
-	TRBV28	-	TRBJ2-3	TGTGCCAGCAGTTCCCTTACAGATACGCAGTATTTT	CASSSLTDTQYF
-	TRBV28	-	TRBJ1-1	TGTGCCAGCTATTTAGGGGGTAACACTGAAGCTTTCTTT	CASYLGGNTEAFF
-	TRBV7-9	-	TRBJ2-3	TGTGCCAGCAGCTTTCGGACACCAGATACGCAGTATTTT	CASSFRTPDTQYF
-	TRBV5-4	-	TRBJ2-2	TGTGCCAGCGTCGAAGGGGCCTGGGGTAGCGGGGAGCTGTTTTTT	CASVEGAWGSGELFF
-	TRBV9	-	TRBJ2-7	TGTGCCAGCAGCGTAGACTCCGTCCTCGAGCAGTACTTC	CASSVDSVLEQYF
-	TRBV19	-	TRBJ2-5	TGTGCCAGTAGTCGGGGAGCCCAAGAGACCCAGTACTTC	CASSRGAQETQYF
once	TRBV5-6	TRBD1	TRBJ2-3	TGTGCCAGCAGCTTGTGGCGGACAGGGGATAAGAGGGATACGCAGTATTTT	CASSLWRTGDKRDTQYF
-	TRBV28	-	TRBJ1-4	TGTGCCTGTTCGACCGCGGTAACTAATGAAAAACTGTTTTTT	CACSTAVTNEKLFF
-	TRBV5-4	-	TRBJ1-2	TGTGCCAGCAGCTTGCCCGTTAACTATGGCTACACCTTC	CASSLPVNYGYTF
-	TRBV15	TRBD2	TRBJ2-1	TGTGCCACCAGCAGAGGAGGGACTAGCTACAATGAGCAGTTCTTC	CATSRGGTSYNEQFF